This record looks at one T cell receptor beta chain sequence and its context. This sample was taken from a study of blood T cell repertoires in COVID-19. The wider study: Acute and convalescent COVID-19 specimens originated in the United States, Italy and Spain. In each case, the material was cDNA or gDNA derived from T cells, B-cell-depleted T cells, or PBMCs.

V dropped 5 bases and J dropped 7; count of bases not matched to a gene: 12. This CDR3 contains 16 residues. CDR1 is MDHEN, CDR2 SYDVKM, per germline. Data came from immunoSEQ multiplex PCR; TCRdb stores just in-frame clones and leaves some out. This table has fewer than 130,000 clones, nearly 90% appearing once. Sequences were obtained from peripheral blood. The clonotype was recovered from a human donor in a cohort sampled during active COVID-19. The rearrangement uses TRBV28 and TRBJ1-5, with 9 bases aligning to TRBD1. In DNA, the CDR3 is TGTGCCAGCAGTCGACTTCCCGGGACAGGGAAGCAGCCCCAGCATTTT. This encodes CASSRLPGTGKQPQHF. The full variable domain, in which reference TRBV28 and TRBJ1-5 provide the parts outside the CDR3, is DVKVTQSSRYLVKRTGEKVFLECVQDMDHENMFWYRQDPGLGLRLIYFSYDVKMKEKGDIPEGYSVSREKKERFSLILESASTNQTSMYLCASSRLPGTGKQPQHFGDGTRLSIL.